This entry concerns a single TCR beta chain. The target antigen is unknown. The entry originates in a study of cytomegalovirus exposure and HLA in healthy donors. Study as a whole: A subsequent analysis stated that the 100 to 150 validation repertoires were run on the same platform as the approximately 710 first-cohort repertoires.

Overall study findings and caveats: Overall, approximately 150 TCR beta chains were annotated as cytomegalovirus-associated. In a later analysis, first-cohort TCR clusters were found to tend to co-occur in the 100 to 150 validation repertoires. In vitro data verified a few CMV-associated chains as specific for CMV antigens.

Profiled with immunoSEQ multiplex PCR; TCRdb holds only in-frame clones, not every one. The sample has hundreds of thousands of clones, about nine tenths seen once. J was trimmed by 7 bases and V by 0 bases; bases with no gene match: 5. The CDR3 is made up of 15 amino acids. Germline V gene data show CDR1 as LNHNV and CDR2 as YYDKDF (reference sequence). The chain has TRBV15 and TRBJ1-4, with 7 nucleotides matching TRBD1. The sample comprised PBMCs. The sequence came from a woman between 18 and 29 years old in good health and CMV-seronegative. CDR3 amino acids: CATSRDRDSREKLFF. The CDR3 bases are TGTGCCACCAGCAGAGATAGGGACAGTCGTGAAAAACTGTTTTTT.